Sequencing of this TCR beta chain was carried out in a study of T cell repertoires in cytomegalovirus infection. Across the whole study: Public TCR beta signatures were indicative of both CMV infection and a matching HLA type.

Germline-derived CDR1 and CDR2 are SEHNR and FQNEAQ (reference sequence). This CDR3 is built from 12 residues. V was trimmed by 2 bases and J by 7 bases, leaving 8 bases between them. TCRdb re-analysed the reads in MiXCR, keeping a single row per CDR3 protein. Here the sample spans hundreds of thousands of distinct CDR3 sequences, about 24% being singletons. The chain uses TRBV7-9 and TRBJ2-5, with D perhaps matching TRBD2 (5 bases). This sequence was found in a human donor in good health (CMV status not recorded). Some clones in this sample may be carry-over from other donors' samples. Sequencing was performed on CD8+ T cells from PBMCs. The CDR3: CASSLLAGTQYF. CDR3 sequence (DNA): TGTGCCAGCAGCTTATTGGCGGGGACCCAGTACTTC.